This TCR beta chain was observed in a study of blood T cell repertoires in COVID-19. Turning to the study itself: PBMCs, B-cell-depleted T cells, or T cells provided the cDNA or gDNA that made up the material.

This CDR3 contains 15 residues. J lost 9 bases, V lost 0 bases, and 4 bases had no gene match. Germline V gene data show CDR1 as SGHRS and CDR2 as YFSETQ. In the original workflow: Scientists estimated how many nucleated cells there were by amplifying reference gene primers. Sequencing was performed with immunoSEQ multiplex PCR; in TCRdb, only in-frame clones are kept and a portion is missing. The V and J calls and clone size were taken over from that table, and D and trimming were inferred from the DNA. The sample lists under 400,000 clones, more than 70% seen once, with approximately 1.8% in the top ten. Cohorts were based on clinical histories the participants reported.

The sequence was obtained from a man aged 40-49 years in a cohort exposed to, infected with or recovered from COVID-19 (not recorded which). Material: PBMCs or T cells enriched from blood (not recorded which). The rearrangement links TRBV5-1 to TRBJ1-6; 9 positions match TRBD1. This CDR3 reads CASSLERDRASPLHF. CDR3 DNA: TGCGCCAGCAGCTTGGAACGGGACAGGGCTTCACCCCTCCACTTT.